This TCR beta chain was documented in a study of human T cells and chemical hapten exposure. Study-level background: Slight differences in pooled library volume were the main source of varying TCR yields across samples.

Time point indicated: patch test 3, about 24 weeks after DPC sensitization. Treatment denoted: therapeutic diphenylcyclopropenone sensitization with weekly scalp DPC. Alopecia patients, 18 to 70 years old and DPC-suitable, served as donors. As handled by the study authors: Samples had a median of around 88,000 TCRs, ranging roughly 23,224 to 700,000. TCRdb fed the RACE reads into MiXCR, producing one record per CDR3 protein. TCRdb, rather than the study authors, made the V and J calls. The table lists 150,000 to 200,000 distinct CDR3 sequences, roughly 26% of them singletons, with around 2.3% in the top ten. This CDR3 has 14 residues. Trimming took 5 bases from V and 4 from J; bases not matched to a gene: 4. The germline gives CDR1 DFQATT, CDR2 SNEGSKA (reference sequence). In its sample, this clonotype was seen many times. Its antigen is undetermined. Study-level points and caveats: The study found that DPC sensitization did not change TCRs above 1 in 1000 frequency.

This clonotype was obtained from a woman in her late teens or twenties with alopecia areata. Some clones in this sample may be carry-over from other donors' samples. The sequenced sample was whole blood, obtained in connection with sensitization to the hapten diphenylcyclopropenone (DPC). This chain joins TRBV20-1 and TRBJ2-7; 14 positions agree with TRBD2. The CDR3, as DNA: TGCAGTGCTCCACGGACTAGCGGGAGGTACGAGCAGTACTTC. This gives the protein CSAPRTSGRYEQYF.